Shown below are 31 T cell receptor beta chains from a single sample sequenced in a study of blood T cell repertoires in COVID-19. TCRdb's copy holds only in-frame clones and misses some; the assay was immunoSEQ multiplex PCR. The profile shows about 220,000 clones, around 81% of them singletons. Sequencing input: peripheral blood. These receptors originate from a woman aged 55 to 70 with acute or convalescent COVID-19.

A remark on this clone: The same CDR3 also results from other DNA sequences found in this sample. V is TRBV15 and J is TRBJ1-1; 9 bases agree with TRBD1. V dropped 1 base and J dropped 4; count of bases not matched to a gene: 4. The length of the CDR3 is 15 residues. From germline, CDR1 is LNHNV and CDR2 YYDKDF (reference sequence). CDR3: CATSRVTGGFTEAFF. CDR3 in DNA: TGTGCCACCAGCAGAGTCACAGGGGGCTTCACTGAAGCTTTCTTT.

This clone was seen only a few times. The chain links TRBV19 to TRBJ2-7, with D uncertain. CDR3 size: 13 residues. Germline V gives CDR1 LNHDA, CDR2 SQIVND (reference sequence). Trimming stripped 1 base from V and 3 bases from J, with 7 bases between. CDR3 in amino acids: CASSIVPDYEQYF. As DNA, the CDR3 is TGTGCCAGTAGTATAGTTCCAGACTACGAGCAGTACTTC.

CDR3 nucleotides: TGTGCCAGCAGTCCACGAACAGGGGACACCAGTGCCTACGAGCAGTACTTC. Amino acids: CASSPRTGDTSAYEQYF. The gene calls are TRBV27 and TRBJ2-7; 7 bases match TRBD1. The CDR3 length is 17 residues. Germline lookup yields CDR1 MNHEY and CDR2 SMNVEV (reference sequence). V dropped 5 bases and J dropped 2; count of bases not matched to a gene: 15.

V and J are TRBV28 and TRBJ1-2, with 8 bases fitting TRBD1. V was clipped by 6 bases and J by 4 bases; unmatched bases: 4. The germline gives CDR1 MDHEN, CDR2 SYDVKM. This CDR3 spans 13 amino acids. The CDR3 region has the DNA TGTGCCAGCAGCATAGGGACAGGCTATGGCTACACCTTC. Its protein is CASSIGTGYGYTF.

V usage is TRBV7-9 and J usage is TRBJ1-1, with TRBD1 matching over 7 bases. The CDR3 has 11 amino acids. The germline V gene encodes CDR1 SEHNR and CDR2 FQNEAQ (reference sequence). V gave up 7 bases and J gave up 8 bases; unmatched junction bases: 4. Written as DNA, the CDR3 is TGTGCCAGCACCCCGACAGGGGAAGCTTTCTTT. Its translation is CASTPTGEAFF.

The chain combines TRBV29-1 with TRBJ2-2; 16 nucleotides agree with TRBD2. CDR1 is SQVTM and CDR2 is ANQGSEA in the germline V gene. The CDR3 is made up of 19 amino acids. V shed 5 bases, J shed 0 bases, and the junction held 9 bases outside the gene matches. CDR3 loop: CSVYWTGTSGGANTGELFF. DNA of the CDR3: TGCAGCGTTTATTGGACCGGGACTAGCGGGGGGGCGAACACCGGGGAGCTGTTTTTT.

The CDR3 nucleotides are TGTGCCAGCCAACCGTGGGGGGGCGCTTGGAACACTGAAGCTTTCTTT. Residues: CASQPWGGAWNTEAFF. The rearrangement joins TRBV27 to TRBJ1-1; a weak D match, TRBD1 (6 bases). V was clipped by 8 bases and J by 1 base, with 20 bases between them. Germline lookup yields CDR1 MNHEY and CDR2 SMNVEV (reference sequence). The CDR3 sequence is 16 residues long.

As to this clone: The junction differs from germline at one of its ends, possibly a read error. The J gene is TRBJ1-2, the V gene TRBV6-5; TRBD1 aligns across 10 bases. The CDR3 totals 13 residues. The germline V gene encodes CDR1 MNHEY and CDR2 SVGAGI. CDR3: CTSSEGQGLGYTF. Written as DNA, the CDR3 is TGTACCAGCAGCGAGGGACAGGGGTTGGGCTACACCTTC.

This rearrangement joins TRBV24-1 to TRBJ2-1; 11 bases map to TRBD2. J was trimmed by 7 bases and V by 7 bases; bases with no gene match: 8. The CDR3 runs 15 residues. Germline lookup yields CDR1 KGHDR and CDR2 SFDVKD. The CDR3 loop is CATSRPVAGGNEQFF. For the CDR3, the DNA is TGTGCCACCAGCCGACCCGTAGCGGGGGGGAATGAGCAGTTCTTC.

The CDR3 DNA sequence: TGTGCCAGCAGCTTAGGAGGGAGCTTGCTAAGCTCTGGAAACACCATATATTTT. Residues: CASSLGGSLLSSGNTIYF. The chain uses TRBV7-9 and TRBJ1-3, with no clear D. Germline CDR1 is SEHNR and CDR2 is FQNEAQ (reference sequence). Trimming shortened V by 1 base and J by 0 bases, and 16 bases separated the two germline ends. The CDR3 has 18 residues.

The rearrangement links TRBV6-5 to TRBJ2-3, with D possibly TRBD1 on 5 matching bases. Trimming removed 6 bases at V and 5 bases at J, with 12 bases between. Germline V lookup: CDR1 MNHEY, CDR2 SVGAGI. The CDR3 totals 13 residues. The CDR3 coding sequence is TGTGCCAGCAGGCTGACAGTTATAGATACGCAGTATTTT. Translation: CASRLTVIDTQYF.

The CDR3 here is CASSGVGASGGGETQYF. In DNA form, the CDR3 reads TGCGCCAGCAGCGGAGTTGGGGCTAGCGGGGGCGGAGAGACCCAGTACTTC. The chain links TRBV5-1 to TRBJ2-5; 10 bases align to TRBD2. There are 17 residues in the CDR3. The J segment lost 4 bases and the V segment lost 4 bases, leaving 13 bases of the junction unmatched. Germline CDR1 is SGHRS and CDR2 is YFSETQ.

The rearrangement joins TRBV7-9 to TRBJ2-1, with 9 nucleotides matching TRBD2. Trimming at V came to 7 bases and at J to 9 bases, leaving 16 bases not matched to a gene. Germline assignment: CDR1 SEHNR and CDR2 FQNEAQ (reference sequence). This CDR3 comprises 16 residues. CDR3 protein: CASTKSSLAGRVEQFF. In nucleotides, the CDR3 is TGTGCCAGCACCAAATCCTCCCTAGCGGGGAGGGTTGAGCAGTTCTTC.

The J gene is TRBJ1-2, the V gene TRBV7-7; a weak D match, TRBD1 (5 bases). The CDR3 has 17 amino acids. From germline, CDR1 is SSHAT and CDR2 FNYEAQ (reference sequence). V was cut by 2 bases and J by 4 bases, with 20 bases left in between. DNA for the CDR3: TGTGCCAGCAGCTTATTATTGGGCGGGAGAAGGGGCTATGGCTACACCTTC. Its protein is CASSLLLGGRRGYGYTF.

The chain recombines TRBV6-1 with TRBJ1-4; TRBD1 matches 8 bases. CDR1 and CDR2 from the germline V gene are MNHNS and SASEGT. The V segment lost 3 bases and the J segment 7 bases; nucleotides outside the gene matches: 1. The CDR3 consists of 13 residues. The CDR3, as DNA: TGTGCCAGCAGTGACGACAGGGGTGAAAAACTGTTTTTT. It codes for CASSDDRGEKLFF.

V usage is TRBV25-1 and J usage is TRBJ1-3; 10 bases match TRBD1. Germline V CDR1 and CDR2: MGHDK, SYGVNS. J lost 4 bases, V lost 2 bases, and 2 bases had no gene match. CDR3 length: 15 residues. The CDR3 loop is CASSETGQGGNTIYF. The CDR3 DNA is TGTGCCAGCAGTGAAACGGGACAGGGGGGAAACACCATATATTTT.

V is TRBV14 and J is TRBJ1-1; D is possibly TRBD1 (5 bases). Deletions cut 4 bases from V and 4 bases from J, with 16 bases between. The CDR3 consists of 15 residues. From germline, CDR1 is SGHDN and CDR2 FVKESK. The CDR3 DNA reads TGTGCCAGCAGCCGTATCGGGGGATCGGTCACTGAAGCTTTCTTT. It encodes CASSRIGGSVTEAFF.

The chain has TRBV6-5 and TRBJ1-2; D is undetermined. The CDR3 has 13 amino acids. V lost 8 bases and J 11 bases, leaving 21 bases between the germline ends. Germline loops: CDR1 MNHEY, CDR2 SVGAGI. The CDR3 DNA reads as TGTGCCAGCCAGACCTGGGAAGGTCGGGGTTACACCTTC. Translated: CASQTWEGRGYTF.

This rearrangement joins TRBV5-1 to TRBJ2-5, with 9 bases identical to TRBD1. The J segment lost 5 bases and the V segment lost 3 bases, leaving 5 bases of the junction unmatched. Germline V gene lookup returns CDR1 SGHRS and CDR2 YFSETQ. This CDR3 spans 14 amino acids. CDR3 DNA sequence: TGCGCCAGCAGCTCGACAGGGGGAGGGGAGACCCAGTACTTC. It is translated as CASSSTGGGETQYF.

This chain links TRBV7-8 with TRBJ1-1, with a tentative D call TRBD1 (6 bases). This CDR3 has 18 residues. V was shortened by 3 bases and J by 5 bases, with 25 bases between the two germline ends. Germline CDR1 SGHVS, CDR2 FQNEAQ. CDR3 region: CASSFLRDMGSILTEAFF. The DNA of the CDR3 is TGTGCCAGCAGCTTTCTCCGGGACATGGGGTCCATTTTGACTGAAGCTTTCTTT.

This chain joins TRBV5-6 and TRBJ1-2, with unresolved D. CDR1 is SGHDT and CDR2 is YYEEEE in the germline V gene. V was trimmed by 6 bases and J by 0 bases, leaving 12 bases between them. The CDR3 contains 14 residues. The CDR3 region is CASNTRISNYGYTF. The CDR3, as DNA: TGTGCCAGCAACACCAGGATTTCTAACTATGGCTACACCTTC.

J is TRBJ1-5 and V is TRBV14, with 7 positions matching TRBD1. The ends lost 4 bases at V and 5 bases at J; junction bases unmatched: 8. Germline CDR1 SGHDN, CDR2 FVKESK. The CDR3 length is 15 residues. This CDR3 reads CASSLIHQGDQPQHF. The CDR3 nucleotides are TGTGCCAGCAGCCTAATACATCAGGGGGATCAGCCCCAGCATTTT.

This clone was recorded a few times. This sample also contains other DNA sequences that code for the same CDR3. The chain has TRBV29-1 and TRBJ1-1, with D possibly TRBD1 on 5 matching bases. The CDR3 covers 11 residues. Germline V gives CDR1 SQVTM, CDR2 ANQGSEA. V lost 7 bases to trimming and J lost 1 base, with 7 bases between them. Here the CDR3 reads CSGGQNTEAFF. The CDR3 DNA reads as TGCAGCGGAGGACAGAACACTGAAGCTTTCTTT.

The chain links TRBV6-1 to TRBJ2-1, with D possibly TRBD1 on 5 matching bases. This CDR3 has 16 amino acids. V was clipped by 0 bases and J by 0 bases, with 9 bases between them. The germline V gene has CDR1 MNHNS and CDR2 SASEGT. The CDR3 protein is CASSEAHGHSYNEQFF. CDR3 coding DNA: TGTGCCAGCAGTGAAGCGCATGGACACTCCTACAATGAGCAGTTCTTC.

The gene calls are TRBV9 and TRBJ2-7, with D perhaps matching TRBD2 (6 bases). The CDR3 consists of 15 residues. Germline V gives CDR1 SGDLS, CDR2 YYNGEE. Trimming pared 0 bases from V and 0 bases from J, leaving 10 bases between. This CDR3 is CASSVDGGSSYEQYF. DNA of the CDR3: TGTGCCAGCAGCGTAGATGGGGGGAGCTCCTACGAGCAGTACTTC.

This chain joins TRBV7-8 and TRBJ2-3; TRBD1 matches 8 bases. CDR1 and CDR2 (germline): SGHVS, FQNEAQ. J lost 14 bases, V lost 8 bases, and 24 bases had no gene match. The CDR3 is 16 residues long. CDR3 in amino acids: CASGRGGRGQEAVLYF. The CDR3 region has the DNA TGTGCCAGCGGGCGGGGTGGCAGGGGGCAAGAGGCTGTCTTGTATTTT. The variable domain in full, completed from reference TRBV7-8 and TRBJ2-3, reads GAGVSQSPRYKVAKRGQDVALRCDPISGHVSLFWYQQALGQGPEFLTYFQNEAQLDKSGLPSDRFFAERPEGSVSTLKIQRTQQEDSAVYLCASGRGGRGQEAVLYFGPGTRLTVL.

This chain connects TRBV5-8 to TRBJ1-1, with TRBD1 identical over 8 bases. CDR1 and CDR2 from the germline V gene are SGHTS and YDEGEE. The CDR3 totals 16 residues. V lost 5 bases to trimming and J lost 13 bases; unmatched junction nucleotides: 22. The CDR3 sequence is CASRSGLGQGRGDGFF. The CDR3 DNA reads TGTGCCAGCAGATCCGGGCTAGGACAGGGACGAGGTGATGGTTTCTTT.

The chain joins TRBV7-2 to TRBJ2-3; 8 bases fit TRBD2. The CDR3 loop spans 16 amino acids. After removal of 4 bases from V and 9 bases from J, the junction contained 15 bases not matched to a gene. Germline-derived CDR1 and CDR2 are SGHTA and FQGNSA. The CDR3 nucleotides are TGTGCCAGCAGCTCAACCGGGACTAGAGTCACTCAGACGCAGTATTTT. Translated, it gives CASSSTGTRVTQTQYF.

CDR3 DNA sequence: TGTGCCAGCAGTTTAGGAGTTAAAGAGACCCAGTACTTC. The encoded protein is CASSLGVKETQYF. This chain connects TRBV27 to TRBJ2-5; no reliable D call. Trimming stripped 2 bases from V and 3 bases from J, with 7 bases between. The CDR3 consists of 13 residues. In germline, CDR1 is MNHEY, CDR2 SMNVEV (reference sequence).

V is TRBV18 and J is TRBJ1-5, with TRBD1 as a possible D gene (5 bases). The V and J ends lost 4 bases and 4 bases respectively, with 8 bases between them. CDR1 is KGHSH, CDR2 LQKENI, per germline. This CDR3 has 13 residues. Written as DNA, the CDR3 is TGTGCCAGCTCACTTACAGGAAATCAGCCCCAGCATTTT. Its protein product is CASSLTGNQPQHF.

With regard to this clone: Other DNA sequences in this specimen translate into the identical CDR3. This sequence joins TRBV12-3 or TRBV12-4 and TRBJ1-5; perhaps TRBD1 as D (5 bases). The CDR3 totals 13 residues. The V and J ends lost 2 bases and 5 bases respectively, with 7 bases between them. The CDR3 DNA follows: TGTGCCAGCAGTTTAAGGGGCCATCAGCCCCAGCATTTT. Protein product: CASSLRGHQPQHF.